These 13 T cell receptor beta chains share one sample of origin, sequenced in a study of cytomegalovirus exposure and HLA in healthy donors listed by TCRdb under 2017. The library was built by means of the immunoSEQ multiplex PCR assay. For the multiplex PCR, a mixture combining 60 forward primers for TCR Vbeta segments and 13 reverse primers for TCR Jbeta segments was used. TCRdb limited this immuneACCESS table to in-frame rearrangements with V and J called. A share of clones is missing; checked studies link under half to unresolved V genes, and the rest is unexplained. This sample holds 150,000 to 200,000 clones; about 80% were observed only once. Jointly, the top ten make up approximately 1.5% of the sample. Material for sequencing was PBMCs. The receptor source for this set is a man aged 35 to 55 in good health and CMV-seronegative.

The chain has TRBV11-1 and TRBJ2-2, with no clear D. Germline-derived CDR1 and CDR2 are SGHAT and FQDESV (reference sequence). The CDR3 sequence is 12 residues long. V lost 8 bases and J 1 base, leaving 5 bases between the germline ends. For the CDR3, the DNA is TGTGCCAGCGAGTTGAACACCGGGGAGCTGTTTTTT. Amino acid sequence: CASELNTGELFF.

This clone was seen only a few times. The V and J genes are TRBV7-8 and TRBJ1-5; 10 bases match TRBD1. CDR1 is SGHVS and CDR2 is FQNEAQ in the germline V gene. The CDR3 length is 17 residues. V trimming: 5 bases; J trimming: 1 base; junction bases outside the gene matches: 8. CDR3 residues: CASSLRDRGYSNQPQHF. In nucleotides, the CDR3 is TGTGCCAGCAGCCTCCGGGACAGGGGCTACAGCAATCAGCCCCAGCATTTT.

V is TRBV7-9 and J is TRBJ1-2, with unresolved D. Germline assignment: CDR1 SEHNR and CDR2 FQNEAQ (reference sequence). The CDR3 covers 12 residues. V was clipped by 3 bases and J by 7 bases, with 9 bases between them. This CDR3 is CASSFEPIGYTF. In DNA form, the CDR3 reads TGTGCCAGCAGCTTTGAGCCTATTGGCTACACCTTC. Full variable domain (rest looked up from reference TRBV7-9 and TRBJ1-2): DTGVSQNPRHKITKRGQNVTFRCDPISEHNRLYWYRQTLGQGPEFLTYFQNEAQLEKSRLLSDRFSAERPKGSFSTLEIQRTEQGDSAMYLCASSFEPIGYTFGSGTRLTVV.

The J gene is TRBJ2-5, the V gene TRBV2; TRBD2 is a possible D gene (6 bases). Germline loops: CDR1 SNHLY, CDR2 FYNNEI. Trimming took 8 bases from V and 3 from J, leaving 13 bases between them. The CDR3 is 13 residues long. CDR3 residues: CASVRVAEETQYF. CDR3 nucleotides: TGTGCCAGCGTTCGGGTAGCGGAAGAGACCCAGTACTTC.

This chain joins TRBV30 and TRBJ2-1, with a weak D call TRBD1 (6 bases). The germline CDR1 and CDR2 sequences are GTSNPN and SVGIG (reference sequence). V dropped 0 bases and J dropped 9 bases, with 15 bases sitting between them. The CDR3 length is 14 residues. The CDR3 spells CAWSVGQGFGEQFF. The CDR3 DNA is TGTGCCTGGAGTGTAGGGCAGGGGTTCGGTGAGCAGTTCTTC.

This clone came up once. This chain uses TRBV6-1 with TRBJ2-5; 16 bases align to TRBD2. The CDR3 totals 16 residues. Trimming at V came to 0 bases and at J to 5 bases, leaving 0 bases not matched to a gene. Looked up from germline, CDR1 is MNHNS and CDR2 is SASEGT. The CDR3 is CASSEAGLAGGETQYF. The CDR3 DNA follows: TGTGCCAGCAGTGAAGCGGGACTAGCGGGAGGGGAGACCCAGTACTTC.

The gene calls are TRBV29-1 and TRBJ1-1, with 11 bases that match TRBD1. This CDR3 has 13 residues. CDR1 and CDR2 from the germline V gene are SQVTM and ANQGSEA. Trimming at V came to 4 bases and at J to 5 bases, leaving 3 bases not matched to a gene. The CDR3 reads CSVGDRGGTEAFF. CDR3 nucleotides: TGCAGCGTTGGGGACAGGGGGGGGACTGAAGCTTTCTTT.

This clone has just a few counts. The chain joins TRBV5-4 to TRBJ1-4; D gene uncertain. Germline CDR1 reads SGHNT; CDR2 reads YYREEE (reference sequence). The ends were cut back, 4 bases at V and 7 bases at J, with 11 bases in the middle. This CDR3 is 13 amino acids long. DNA for the CDR3: TGTGCCAGCAGCCCTAAACTCGGTGAAAAACTGTTTTTT. It yields the protein CASSPKLGEKLFF.

The genes are TRBV9 and TRBJ2-5, with 8 bases matching TRBD1. The CDR3 runs 15 residues. Germline lookup yields CDR1 SGDLS and CDR2 YYNGEE. J was trimmed by 3 bases and V by 0 bases; bases with no gene match: 4. CDR3 DNA sequence: TGTGCCAGCAGCGTAGCTCCGACAGGGGAAGAGACCCAGTACTTC. This encodes CASSVAPTGEETQYF.

The chain combines TRBV7-3 with TRBJ2-1; 11 bases are a match to TRBD2. In germline, CDR1 is SGHTA, CDR2 FQGTGA. The CDR3 contains 15 residues. J lost 3 bases, V lost 5 bases, and 3 bases had no gene match. CDR3 protein: CASSLGTSGYNEQFF. CDR3 in DNA: TGTGCCAGCAGCCTTGGGACTAGCGGCTACAATGAGCAGTTCTTC.

The V gene is TRBV5-1, the J gene TRBJ1-2, with unresolved D. Per germline, CDR1 SGHRS and CDR2 YFSETQ. This CDR3 is built from 16 residues. V was shortened by 4 bases and J by 2 bases, with 18 bases between the two germline ends. The CDR3 bases are TGCGCCAGCAGCGGGATGACAAGCGGATCAAACTATGGCTACACCTTC. Its translation: CASSGMTSGSNYGYTF.

This chain uses TRBV15 with TRBJ1-1, with D unresolved. This CDR3 comprises 15 residues. In germline, CDR1 is LNHNV, CDR2 YYDKDF (reference sequence). Trimming removed 1 base at V and 5 bases at J, with 14 bases between. CDR3 sequence (DNA): TGTGCCACCAGCAGAGTGGGAGGCCCGGGGACTGAAGCTTTCTTT. Translation: CATSRVGGPGTEAFF.

This chain uses TRBV9 with TRBJ2-5, with D possibly being TRBD1 (5 bases). The CDR3 sequence is 13 residues long. Germline V gene sequence: CDR1 SGDLS, CDR2 YYNGEE. Trimming removed 3 bases from V and 1 base from J, with 7 bases in between. CDR3 sequence: CASSETAQETQYF. DNA of the CDR3: TGTGCCAGCAGCGAGACAGCCCAAGAGACCCAGTACTTC.